This is a list of T cell receptor beta chains from one sample in a study of T cell repertoires in cytomegalovirus infection. TCRdb independently ran MiXCR on the reads; one entry per CDR3 protein. The sample shows roughly 150,000 distinct CDR3 sequences, 20% to 25% of them seen only once. Source material: PBMCs. All receptors derive from a human donor in good health (CMV status not recorded). Some clones in this sample may be carry-over from other donors' samples. Each CDR3 is given with its conserved first and last residue. A D gene is named only where the DNA matches it firmly. Some rows mark clone size as missing; the rest say once, few, many or name a class of expanded clone.

V gene,J gene,clone size,D gene,CDR3 protein,CDR3 DNA
TRBV29-1,TRBJ2-7,-,TRBD2,CSVVGSGNEQYF,TGCAGCGTTGTTGGTAGCGGGAACGAGCAGTACTTC
TRBV28,TRBJ2-6,-,-,CASSSRSSGANVLTF,TGTGCCAGCAGTTCCCGGTCCTCTGGGGCCAACGTCCTGACTTTC
TRBV28,TRBJ2-3,few,-,CASNTADSRADTQYF,TGTGCCAGCAATACTGCTGACTCCCGAGCAGATACGCAGTATTTT
TRBV7-2,TRBJ1-6,many,-,CASSLGASPLHF,TGTGCCAGCAGCTTAGGCGCTTCACCCCTCCACTTT
TRBV28,TRBJ2-7,-,TRBD1,CASSVPGTGSYEQYF,TGTGCCAGCAGTGTGCCCGGGACAGGGTCTTACGAGCAGTACTTC
TRBV5-1,TRBJ2-1,-,TRBD2,CASSLGGLGSYNEQFF,TGCGCCAGCAGCTTGGGAGGACTAGGGTCCTACAATGAGCAGTTCTTC
TRBV7-8,TRBJ2-1,few,-,CASSLGKRNEQFF,TGTGCCAGCAGCTTAGGTAAAAGGAATGAGCAGTTCTTC
TRBV7-9,TRBJ2-2,-,-,CASTLLPGELFF,TGTGCCAGCACCTTGTTACCCGGGGAGCTGTTTTTT
TRBV7-9,TRBJ2-7,many,TRBD1,CASSLYFGAGGSYEQYF,TGTGCCAGCAGCTTATATTTCGGGGCAGGGGGCTCCTACGAGCAGTACTTC
TRBV6-6,TRBJ1-2,-,TRBD1,CASTGTGSRGYTF,TGTGCCAGCACCGGGACAGGGAGTCGGGGCTACACCTTC
TRBV7-8,TRBJ2-7,many,-,CASSSQRDILSYEQYF,TGTGCCAGCAGCTCCCAACGGGACATACTTTCCTACGAGCAGTACTTC
TRBV7-2,TRBJ2-7,many,-,CASSLDRGLGAYEQYF,TGTGCCAGCAGCTTGGATCGCGGGCTGGGGGCCTACGAGCAGTACTTC